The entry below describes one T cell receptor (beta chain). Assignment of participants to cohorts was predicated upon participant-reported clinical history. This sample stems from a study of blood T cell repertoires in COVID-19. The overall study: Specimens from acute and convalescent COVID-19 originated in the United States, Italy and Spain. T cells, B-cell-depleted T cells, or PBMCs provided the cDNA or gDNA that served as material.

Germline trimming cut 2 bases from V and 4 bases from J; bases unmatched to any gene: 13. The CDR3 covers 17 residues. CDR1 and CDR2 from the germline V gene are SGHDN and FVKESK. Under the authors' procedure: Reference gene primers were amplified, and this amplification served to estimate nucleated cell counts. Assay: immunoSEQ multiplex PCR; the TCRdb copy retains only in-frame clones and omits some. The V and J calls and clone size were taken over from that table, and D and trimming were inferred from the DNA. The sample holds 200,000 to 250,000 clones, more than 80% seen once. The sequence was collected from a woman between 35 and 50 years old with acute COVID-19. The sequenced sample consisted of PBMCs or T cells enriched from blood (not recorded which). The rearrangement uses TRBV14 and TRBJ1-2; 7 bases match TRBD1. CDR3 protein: CASSQSRQQGPFYGYTF. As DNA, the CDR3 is TGTGCCAGCAGCCAATCGAGACAACAGGGGCCTTTCTATGGCTACACCTTC.